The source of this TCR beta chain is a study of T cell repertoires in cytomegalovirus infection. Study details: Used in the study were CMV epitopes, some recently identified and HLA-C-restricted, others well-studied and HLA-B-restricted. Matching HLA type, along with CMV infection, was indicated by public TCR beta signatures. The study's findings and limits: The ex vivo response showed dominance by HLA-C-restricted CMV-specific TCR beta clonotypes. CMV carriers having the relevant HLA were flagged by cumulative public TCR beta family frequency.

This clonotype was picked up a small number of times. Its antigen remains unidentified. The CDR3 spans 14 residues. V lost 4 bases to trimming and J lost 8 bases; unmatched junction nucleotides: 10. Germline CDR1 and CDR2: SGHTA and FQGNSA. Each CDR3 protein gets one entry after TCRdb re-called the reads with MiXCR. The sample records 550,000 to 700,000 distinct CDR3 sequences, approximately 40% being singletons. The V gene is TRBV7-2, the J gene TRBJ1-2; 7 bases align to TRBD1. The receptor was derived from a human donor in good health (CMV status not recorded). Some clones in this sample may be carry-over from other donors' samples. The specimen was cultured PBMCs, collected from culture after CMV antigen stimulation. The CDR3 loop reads CASSSGQVLRGYTF. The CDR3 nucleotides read TGTGCCAGCAGCTCAGGACAGGTCTTGAGGGGCTACACCTTC.